Following are 12 T cell receptor beta chains from one sample sequenced in a study of cytomegalovirus exposure and HLA in healthy donors. Repertoires were generated with immunoSEQ multiplex PCR, while TCRdb's copy carries only in-frame clones and drops some. The sample gives around 300,000 clones, 87% of which show up once; approximately 1% is in the top ten. Sample: PBMCs. The receptors originated from a woman under 40 in good health and CMV-seropositive.

This rearrangement joins TRBV6-5 to TRBJ1-1; no clear D. V was trimmed by 7 bases and J by 2 bases, leaving 11 bases between them. Germline V CDR1 and CDR2: MNHEY, SVGAGI. The CDR3 consists of 13 residues. CDR3: CASTRRSNTEAFF. CDR3 nucleotide sequence: TGTGCCAGCACCCGACGGTCCAACACTGAAGCTTTCTTT.

This sequence joins TRBV11-3 and TRBJ2-7; 12 bases align to TRBD1. This CDR3 has 15 residues. J gave up 3 bases and V 5 bases, and 5 bases lay outside the gene matches. The germline CDR1 and CDR2 sequences are SGHNT and YENEEA. CDR3 coding DNA: TGTGCCAGCAGCCCAGGGACAGGGGGCTTCTACGAGCAGTACTTC. The encoded protein is CASSPGTGGFYEQYF.

This rearrangement joins TRBV5-1 to TRBJ2-1; D might be TRBD2 (6 bases). V dropped 5 bases and J dropped 5 bases, with 17 bases sitting between them. CDR3 length: 15 amino acids. Germline V gene sequence: CDR1 SGHRS, CDR2 YFSETQ. The CDR3 is CASSVTGVLDNEQFF. The CDR3 bases are TGCGCCAGCAGTGTCACGGGAGTGTTAGACAATGAGCAGTTCTTC.

The V gene is TRBV30, the J gene TRBJ1-2; TRBD1 aligns across 7 bases. Germline V gene lookup returns CDR1 GTSNPN and CDR2 SVGIG (reference sequence). The ends lost 3 bases at V and 6 bases at J; junction bases unmatched: 7. The CDR3 extends over 13 amino acids. The CDR3 sequence is CAWRTGRSHGYTF. In DNA, the CDR3 is TGTGCCTGGAGGACAGGGAGGAGCCATGGCTACACCTTC.

The chain joins TRBV28 to TRBJ2-7; unclear D gene. Deletions cut 6 bases from V and 5 bases from J, with 20 bases between. CDR1 and CDR2 (germline): MDHEN, SYDVKM. The CDR3 totals 15 residues. The CDR3 nucleotides read TGTGCCAGCAGCCCCGTCGGAGTGGCCCAAGACGAGCAGTACTTC. This encodes CASSPVGVAQDEQYF.

This chain uses TRBV5-6 with TRBJ2-7; TRBD1 matches 9 bases. The CDR3 extends over 14 amino acids. V lost 0 bases and J lost 6; bases outside the gene matches: 4. In germline, CDR1 is SGHDT, CDR2 YYEEEE. Here the CDR3 reads CASSLATGGSEQYF. In DNA, the CDR3 is TGTGCCAGCAGCTTGGCCACAGGGGGCAGCGAGCAGTACTTC.

V is TRBV7-9 and J is TRBJ2-1, with D unclear. V was shortened by 4 bases and J by 0 bases, with 10 bases between the two germline ends. The CDR3 is made up of 15 amino acids. Germline-derived CDR1 and CDR2 are SEHNR and FQNEAQ (reference sequence). The CDR3 region is CASSYPPSSYNEQFF. The DNA of the CDR3 is TGTGCCAGCAGCTATCCTCCTAGCTCCTACAATGAGCAGTTCTTC.

J is TRBJ2-7 and V is TRBV15; 9 positions agree with TRBD2. The length of the CDR3 is 16 residues. Germline V gives CDR1 LNHNV, CDR2 YYDKDF (reference sequence). Trimming removed 0 bases from V and 6 bases from J; junction bases left unmatched: 9. CDR3 loop: CATSRDSRGLALEQYF. The DNA for the CDR3 is TGTGCCACCAGCAGAGATAGTAGGGGACTAGCCCTCGAGCAGTACTTC.

This chain uses TRBV7-2 with TRBJ1-2, with a tentative D call TRBD1 (5 bases). The V gene lost 2 bases and the J gene lost 5 bases, with 12 bases spanning the gap. This CDR3 contains 14 residues. Germline CDR1 SGHTA, CDR2 FQGNSA. The DNA for the CDR3 is TGTGCCAGCAGCTTATTGGGGGGGAGGTATGGCTACACCTTC. This gives the protein CASSLLGGRYGYTF.

A word on this clone: Other DNA variants within this sample encode the same CDR3. The chain links TRBV7-6 to TRBJ2-2; 8 bases fit TRBD2. Germline CDR1 SGHVS, CDR2 FNYEAQ. The CDR3 sequence is 13 residues long. V was clipped by 5 bases and J by 5 bases; unmatched bases: 1. CDR3 sequence: CASSPSGTGELFF. CDR3 coding DNA: TGTGCCAGCAGCCCTAGCGGGACCGGGGAGCTGTTTTTT.

V gene TRBV29-1 combines with J gene TRBJ1-2, with D maybe TRBD1 (6 bases). The CDR3 loop spans 16 amino acids. The V gene lost 2 bases and the J gene lost 4 bases, with 20 bases spanning the gap. Per germline, CDR1 SQVTM and CDR2 ANQGSEA. In DNA, the CDR3 is TGCAGCGTTGAATCCCGGGGGGCGAATTTCGGCTATGGCTACACCTTC. Amino acids: CSVESRGANFGYGYTF.

CDR3 protein: CASSSTGLAKNIQYF. CDR3 coding DNA: TGTGCCAGCAGCTCGACAGGGTTAGCCAAAAACATTCAGTACTTC. The chain carries TRBV11-3 and TRBJ2-4; the match to TRBD1 covers 7 bases. The trim removed 4 bases at V and 0 bases at J, leaving 3 bases unmatched. The CDR3 sequence is 15 residues long. The V gene's germline CDR1 is SGHNT and CDR2 YENEEA.